These 25 T cell receptor beta chains came from one sample sequenced in a study of blood T cell repertoires in COVID-19. Here immunoSEQ multiplex PCR was the method, and the copy in TCRdb shows in-frame clones only, minus some. The data hold approximately 480,000 clones, with about 88% observed a single time. Sequencing used peripheral blood. The receptors stem from a man aged 18 to 29 with COVID-19, enrolled during active disease.

To note about this clone: Other DNA sequences within the sample encode an identical CDR3. As DNA, the CDR3 is TGTGCCAGTAGTCGTAGCGGGGGTTCCTACAATGAGCAGTTCTTC. Protein sequence: CASSRSGGSYNEQFF. The chain combines TRBV19 with TRBJ2-1; TRBD2 matches 9 bases. With 5 bases clipped from V and 1 base from J, the junction kept 3 bases outside the gene matches. CDR1 is LNHDA, CDR2 SQIVND, per germline (reference sequence). The CDR3 runs 15 residues.

The chain has TRBV5-1 and TRBJ2-1; possible D gene TRBD2, 6 bases. The CDR3 contains 16 residues. CDR1 is SGHRS and CDR2 is YFSETQ in the germline V gene. Trimming stripped 2 bases from V and 6 bases from J, with 18 bases between. The CDR3 bases are TGCGCCAGCAGCTTAACAGGAGGGACTGGGATCAATGAGCAGTTCTTC. Amino acids: CASSLTGGTGINEQFF. The whole variable domain, remainder taken from reference TRBV5-1 and TRBJ2-1, is KAGVTQTPRYLIKTRGQQVTLSCSPISGHRSVSWYQQTPGQGLQFLFEYFSETQRNKGNFPGRFSGRQFSNSRSEMNVSTLELGDSALYLCASSLTGGTGINEQFFGPGTRLTVL.

This clone has just one count. This sequence joins TRBV6-5 and TRBJ2-3; D gene ambiguous. Trimming cost V 10 bases and J 6 bases, with 11 bases left between them. The length of the CDR3 is 11 residues. CDR1 and CDR2 (germline): MNHEY, SVGAGI. CDR3 DNA: TGTGCCATTGTTCAGGCGGATACGCAGTATTTT. Amino acid sequence: CAIVQADTQYF.

The genes are TRBV4-1 and TRBJ2-7; 7 bases align to TRBD1. The CDR3 is 20 residues long. Germline V gene data show CDR1 as MGHRA and CDR2 as YSYEKL. Germline trimming cut 2 bases from V and 3 bases from J; bases unmatched to any gene: 22. This CDR3 reads CASSQNSQGQLRTFVYEQYF. DNA of the CDR3: TGCGCCAGCAGCCAAAACTCTCAGGGACAGCTAAGGACGTTTGTCTACGAGCAGTACTTC.

The V call is TRBV18, the J call TRBJ1-2; D uncertain. This CDR3 contains 13 residues. Germline CDR1 and CDR2: KGHSH and LQKENI. Deletions cut 4 bases from V and 7 bases from J, with 13 bases between. The CDR3 spells CASSRQGSSGYTF. The CDR3 bases are TGTGCCAGCTCACGTCAAGGATCTAGTGGCTACACCTTC.

This clone came up a few times. The chain combines TRBV10-1 with TRBJ2-5; D gene unclear. V lost 3 bases and J lost 4, with 9 bases in between. This CDR3 has 13 amino acids. Germline CDR1 WNHNN, CDR2 SYGVQD (reference sequence). The CDR3 DNA reads as TGCGCCAGCAGTGATTCGGTTCCAGAGACCCAGTACTTC. Its translation is CASSDSVPETQYF.

The chain employs TRBV23-1 and TRBJ2-2; 11 positions agree with TRBD1. TRBV23-1 is an ORF for which the function is uncertain. This CDR3 comprises 16 residues. J lost 3 bases, V lost 6 bases, and 6 bases had no gene match. The DNA for the CDR3 is TGCGCCAGCAGATGGACAGGGGGCAAGGACACCGGGGAGCTGTTTTTT. Its translation is CASRWTGGKDTGELFF.

This clone was counted only a few times. Within the sample, other DNA sequences also encode this same CDR3. The chain couples TRBV2 to TRBJ2-5, with no clear D. CDR1 is SNHLY and CDR2 is FYNNEI in the germline V gene. CDR3 size: 11 residues. V dropped 5 bases and J dropped 1 base, with 2 bases sitting between them. As DNA, the CDR3 is TGTGCCAGCAGTCGCCAAGAGACCCAGTACTTC. As protein: CASSRQETQYF.

The CDR3: CASSLDLNTGELFF. The CDR3 DNA follows: TGTGCCAGCAGCTTAGATCTGAACACCGGGGAGCTGTTTTTT. V gene TRBV11-2 combines with J gene TRBJ2-2, with unresolved D. Germline values: CDR1 SGHAT, CDR2 FQNNGV. The CDR3 loop spans 14 amino acids. V dropped 0 bases and J dropped 1 base, with 3 bases sitting between them. Drawing the rest from reference TRBV11-2 and TRBJ2-2, the complete variable domain is EAGVAQSPRYKIIEKRQSVAFWCNPISGHATLYWYQQILGQGPKLLIQFQNNGVVDDSQLPKDRFSAERLKGVDSTLKIQPAKLEDSAVYLCASSLDLNTGELFFGEGSRLTVL.

This clone occurred a few times. J is TRBJ1-5 and V is TRBV11-2, with D uncertain. Germline values: CDR1 SGHAT, CDR2 FQNNGV. V was cut by 1 base and J by 5 bases, with 3 bases left in between. The CDR3 runs 12 residues. The CDR3: CASSLGDQPQHF. DNA of the CDR3: TGTGCCAGCAGCTTAGGCGATCAGCCCCAGCATTTT.

This rearrangement joins TRBV2 to TRBJ2-5; D call uncertain. The germline gives CDR1 SNHLY, CDR2 FYNNEI. Between the trimmed V and J ends, which lost 5 bases and 7 bases, there was a span of 11 bases. The CDR3 has 12 amino acids. The CDR3 DNA is TGTGCCAGCAGTCCTGACTGGCCGACCCAGTACTTC. It codes for CASSPDWPTQYF.

The rearrangement links TRBV11-3 to TRBJ1-5; no definite D call. The V gene's germline CDR1 is SGHNT and CDR2 YENEEA. CDR3 size: 15 residues. The germline V and J ends were trimmed by 5 bases and 3 bases, with 14 bases remaining between them. The CDR3 bases are TGTGCCAGCAGCCCCCCGCGGCAGAACAATCAGCCCCAGCATTTT. Translation gives CASSPPRQNNQPQHF.

Here the CDR3 DNA reads TGTGCCAGCAGTTTAGACGGCGGCTATGGCTACACCTTC. As protein: CASSLDGGYGYTF. The chain uses TRBV12-3 or TRBV12-4 and TRBJ1-2; D remains ambiguous. CDR3 length: 13 amino acids. Between the trimmed V and J ends, which lost 1 base and 4 bases, there was a span of 7 bases.

The chain carries TRBV6-1 and TRBJ2-7; 8 positions agree with TRBD1. This CDR3 contains 18 residues. The germline V gene encodes CDR1 MNHNS and CDR2 SASEGT. J lost 5 bases, V lost 3 bases, and 18 bases had no gene match. The chain's CDR3 is CASSERTGSQTWPNEQYF. The CDR3 DNA sequence: TGTGCCAGCAGTGAGAGGACAGGGTCGCAGACGTGGCCTAACGAGCAGTACTTC.

The chain employs TRBV11-3 and TRBJ1-3, with 7 bases aligning to TRBD1. With V trimmed by 6 bases and J by 0 bases, 5 bases remained unmatched. CDR1 and CDR2 from the germline V gene are SGHNT and YENEEA. The CDR3 length is 15 residues. CDR3 DNA sequence: TGTGCCAGCAGTCCCCGGACAGGCTCTGGAAACACCATATATTTT. It encodes CASSPRTGSGNTIYF. Complete variable domain (other parts from reference TRBV11-3 and TRBJ1-3): EAGVVQSPRYKIIEKKQPVAFWCNPISGHNTLYWYLQNLGQGPELLIRYENEEAVDDSQLPKDRFSAERLKGVDSTLKIQPAELGDSAVYLCASSPRTGSGNTIYFGEGSWLTVV.

The chain combines TRBV3-1 (or the pseudogene TRBV3-2) with TRBJ2-2, with 8 bases aligning to TRBD1. The CDR3 contains 15 residues. The ends lost 8 bases at V and 4 bases at J; junction bases unmatched: 9. The germline V gene has CDR1 LGHDT and CDR2 YNNKEL (reference sequence). The CDR3 reads CASADLGTGTGELFF. The DNA for the CDR3 is TGTGCCAGCGCAGACCTCGGGACAGGCACCGGGGAGCTGTTTTTT.

The rearrangement links TRBV6-6 to TRBJ1-2; D is ambiguous. Germline assignment: CDR1 MNHNY and CDR2 SVGAGI (reference sequence). The V end lost 4 bases, the J end lost 7 bases, and 13 bases lay between the germline ends. The CDR3 is made up of 13 amino acids. The CDR3 sequence is CASSSTTRGGYTF. Here the CDR3 DNA reads TGTGCCAGCAGTTCAACGACCCGAGGTGGCTACACCTTC.

The chain links TRBV27 to TRBJ1-5; possible D gene TRBD1, 6 bases. Germline values: CDR1 MNHEY, CDR2 SMNVEV (reference sequence). Trimming removed 5 bases from V and 4 bases from J, with 12 bases in between. This CDR3 is built from 14 residues. CDR3 DNA: TGTGCCAGCAGTGCATCACAGGGAAATCAGCCCCAGCATTTT. Amino acids: CASSASQGNQPQHF.

The V call is TRBV19, the J call TRBJ2-7; 7 positions agree with TRBD1. J gave up 5 bases and V 4 bases, and 8 bases lay outside the gene matches. There are 14 residues in the CDR3. Looked up from germline, CDR1 is LNHDA and CDR2 is SQIVND (reference sequence). CDR3 nucleotides: TGTGCCAGTAGTAAGCGACAGGGTCCCCACGAGCAGTACTTC. It yields the protein CASSKRQGPHEQYF.

This rearrangement joins TRBV7-3 to TRBJ2-3, with TRBD2 matching 8 bases. This CDR3 is built from 14 residues. Germline loops: CDR1 SGHTA, CDR2 FQGTGA. Trimming cost V 5 bases and J 4 bases; bases outside gene matches: 5. The CDR3 bases are TGTGCCAGCAGCCAGAGCGGGGGCGCAGATACGCAGTATTTT. Encoded protein: CASSQSGGADTQYF.

The chain carries TRBV27 and TRBJ1-1; 10 bases are a match to TRBD1. Germline loops: CDR1 MNHEY, CDR2 SMNVEV (reference sequence). Germline trimming cut 5 bases from V and 11 bases from J; bases unmatched to any gene: 5. CDR3 size: 12 residues. The CDR3 loop is CASSAWGQGAFF. The CDR3 DNA follows: TGTGCCAGCAGTGCGTGGGGACAGGGGGCTTTCTTT.

V and J are TRBV6-5 and TRBJ1-5; the match to TRBD1 covers 9 bases. Per germline, CDR1 MNHEY and CDR2 SVGAGI. Losses at the gene ends were 5 bases for V and 7 bases for J; bases not matched to a gene: 3. The CDR3 spans 13 residues. CDR3 residues: CASSRDREQPQHF. For the CDR3, the DNA is TGTGCCAGCAGTCGGGACAGGGAACAGCCCCAGCATTTT.

The chain recombines TRBV11-3 with TRBJ1-6; no firm D call. Looked up from germline, CDR1 is SGHNT and CDR2 is YENEEA. The CDR3 totals 15 residues. Trimming pared 3 bases from V and 10 bases from J, leaving 16 bases between. CDR3 region: CASSFGSAGRSPLHF. The CDR3 DNA reads TGTGCCAGCAGCTTCGGTTCGGCAGGTCGGTCACCCCTCCACTTT.

The rearrangement uses TRBV19 and TRBJ1-1; the D gene is possibly TRBD1 (6 bases). Trimming removed 1 base from V and 0 bases from J, with 18 bases in between. The CDR3 has 18 residues. Per germline, CDR1 LNHDA and CDR2 SQIVND (reference sequence). CDR3 nucleotides: TGTGCCAGTAGTATAGGCCGGAAAGGACAGCATATGAACACTGAAGCTTTCTTT. Amino acid sequence: CASSIGRKGQHMNTEAFF.

The chain has TRBV27 and TRBJ2-3; D gene unclear. Trimming cost V 5 bases and J 0 bases, with 9 bases left between them. Germline V gene data show CDR1 as MNHEY and CDR2 as SMNVEV (reference sequence). There are 14 residues in the CDR3. Here the CDR3 reads CASSPIRSTDTQYF. The CDR3 DNA reads as TGTGCCAGCAGTCCCATCAGAAGCACAGATACGCAGTATTTT.